This TCR beta chain comes out of a study of shared clonotypes between healthy human individuals. Study in general: Every donor yielded three CD4 naive, three CD4 memory, two CD8 naive and one CD8 memory plate.

TCRdb's copy holds only in-frame clones and misses some; the assay was immunoSEQ multiplex PCR. The data show some 2,100,000 clones, approximately 96% seen once. V shed 9 bases, J shed 4 bases, and the junction held 8 bases outside the gene matches. Germline V gene data show CDR1 as LNHDA and CDR2 as SQIVND (reference sequence). There are 13 residues in the CDR3. The receptor was isolated from a man aged 18-30 years in good health. The sample taken for sequencing was naive CD4+ T cells sorted from blood. The subset here: CD45RA+ positively selected. V usage is TRBV19 and J usage is TRBJ2-5; 7 bases match TRBD1. The DNA of the CDR3 is TGTGCCAGCAAAAAACAGGGGATAGAGACCCAGTACTTC. This codes for CASKKQGIETQYF.